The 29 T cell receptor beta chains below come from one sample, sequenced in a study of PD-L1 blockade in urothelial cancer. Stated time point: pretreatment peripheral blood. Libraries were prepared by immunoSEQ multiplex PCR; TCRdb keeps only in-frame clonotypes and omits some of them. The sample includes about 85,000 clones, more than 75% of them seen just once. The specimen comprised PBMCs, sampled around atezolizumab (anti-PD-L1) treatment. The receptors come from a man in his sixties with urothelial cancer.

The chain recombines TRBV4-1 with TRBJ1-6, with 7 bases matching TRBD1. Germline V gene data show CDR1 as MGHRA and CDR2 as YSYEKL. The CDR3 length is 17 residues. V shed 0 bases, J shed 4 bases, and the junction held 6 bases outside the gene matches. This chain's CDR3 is CASSQDHGDSYNSPLHF. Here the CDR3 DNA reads TGCGCCAGCAGCCAAGATCATGGGGACAGTTATAATTCACCCCTCCACTTT.

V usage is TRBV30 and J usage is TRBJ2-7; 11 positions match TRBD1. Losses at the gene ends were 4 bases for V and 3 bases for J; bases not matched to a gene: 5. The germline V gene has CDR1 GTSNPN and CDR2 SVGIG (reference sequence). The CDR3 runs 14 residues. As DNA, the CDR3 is TGTGCCTGGATACCGGGACAGGGGGTCTACGAGCAGTACTTC. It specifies CAWIPGQGVYEQYF.

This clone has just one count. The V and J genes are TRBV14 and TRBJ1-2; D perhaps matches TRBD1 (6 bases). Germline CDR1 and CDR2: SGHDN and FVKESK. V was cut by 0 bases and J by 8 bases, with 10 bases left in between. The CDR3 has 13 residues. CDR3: CASSQDWGGGYTF. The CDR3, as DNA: TGTGCCAGCAGCCAAGATTGGGGGGGCGGCTACACCTTC.

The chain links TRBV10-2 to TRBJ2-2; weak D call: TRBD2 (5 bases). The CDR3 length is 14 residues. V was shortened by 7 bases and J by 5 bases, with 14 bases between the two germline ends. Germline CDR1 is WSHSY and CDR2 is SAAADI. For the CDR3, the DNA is TGCGCCAGCACGGCTAGCCAAAGTACCGGGGAGCTGTTTTTT. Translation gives CASTASQSTGELFF.

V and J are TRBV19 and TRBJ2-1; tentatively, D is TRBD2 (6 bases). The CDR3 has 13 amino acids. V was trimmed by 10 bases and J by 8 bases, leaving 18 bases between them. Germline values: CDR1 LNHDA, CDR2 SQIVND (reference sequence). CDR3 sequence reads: CATNRGTGDEQFF. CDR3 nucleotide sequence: TGTGCCACCAACCGGGGGACTGGCGATGAGCAGTTCTTC.

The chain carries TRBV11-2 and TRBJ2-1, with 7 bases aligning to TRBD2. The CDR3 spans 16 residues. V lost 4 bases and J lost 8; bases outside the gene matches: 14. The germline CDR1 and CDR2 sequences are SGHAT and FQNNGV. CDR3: CASSSRASGNPDEQFF. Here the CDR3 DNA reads TGTGCCAGCAGCTCCCGGGCGAGCGGGAATCCAGATGAGCAGTTCTTC. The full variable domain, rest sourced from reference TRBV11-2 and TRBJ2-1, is EAGVAQSPRYKIIEKRQSVAFWCNPISGHATLYWYQQILGQGPKLLIQFQNNGVVDDSQLPKDRFSAERLKGVDSTLKIQPAKLEDSAVYLCASSSRASGNPDEQFFGPGTRLTVL.

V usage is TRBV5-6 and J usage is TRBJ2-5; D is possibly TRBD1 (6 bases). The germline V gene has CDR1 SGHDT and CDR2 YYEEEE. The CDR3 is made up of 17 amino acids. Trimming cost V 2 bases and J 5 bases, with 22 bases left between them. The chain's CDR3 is CASSFLVGWQGPETQYF. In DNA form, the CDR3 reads TGTGCCAGCAGCTTCCTTGTAGGGTGGCAGGGGCCGGAGACCCAGTACTTC.

In DNA, the CDR3 is TGTGCCAGCATCCCACCGGGACAGGGACCGTATAGCAATCAGCCCCAGCATTTT. Its translation: CASIPPGQGPYSNQPQHF. V usage is TRBV6-4 and J usage is TRBJ1-5; 9 bases are a match to TRBD1. Trimming removed 7 bases from V and 0 bases from J; junction bases left unmatched: 13. Germline V CDR1 and CDR2: MRHNA, SNTAGT. CDR3 length: 18 amino acids.

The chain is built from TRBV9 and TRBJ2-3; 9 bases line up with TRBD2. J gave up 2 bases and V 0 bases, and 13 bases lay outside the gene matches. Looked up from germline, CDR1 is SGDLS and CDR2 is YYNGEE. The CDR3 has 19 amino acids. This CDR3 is CASSVDPLGRGGITDTQYF. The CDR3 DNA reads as TGTGCCAGCAGCGTAGATCCATTGGGGCGGGGGGGCATCACAGATACGCAGTATTTT.

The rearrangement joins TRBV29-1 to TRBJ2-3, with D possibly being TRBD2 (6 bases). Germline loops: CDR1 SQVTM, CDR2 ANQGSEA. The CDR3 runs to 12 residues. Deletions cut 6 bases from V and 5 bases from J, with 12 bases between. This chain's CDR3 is CSVLRGRDTQYF. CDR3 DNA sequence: TGCAGCGTCCTCCGGGGGAGAGATACGCAGTATTTT.

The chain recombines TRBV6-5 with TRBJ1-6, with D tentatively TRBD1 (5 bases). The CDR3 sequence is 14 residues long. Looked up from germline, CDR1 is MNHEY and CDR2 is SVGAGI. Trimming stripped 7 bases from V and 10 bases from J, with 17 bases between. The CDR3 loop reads CASKNQGYGSPLHF. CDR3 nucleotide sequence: TGTGCCAGCAAAAATCAGGGTTATGGGTCACCCCTCCACTTT.

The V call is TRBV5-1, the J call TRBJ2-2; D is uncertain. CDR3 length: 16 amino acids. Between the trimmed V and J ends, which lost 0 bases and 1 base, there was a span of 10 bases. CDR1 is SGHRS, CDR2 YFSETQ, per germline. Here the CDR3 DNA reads TGCGCCAGCAGCTTGGAACCTGGCCAGAACACCGGGGAGCTGTTTTTT. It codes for CASSLEPGQNTGELFF.

CDR3: CASSRGALTGRTQYF. The CDR3 nucleotides are TGTGCCAGCAGTCGGGGGGCCCTGACAGGCAGGACCCAGTACTTC. The genes are TRBV6-1 and TRBJ2-5; the D gene is possibly TRBD2 (7 bases). The CDR3 spans 15 residues. Germline V gene data show CDR1 as MNHNS and CDR2 as SASEGT. The ends were cut back, 5 bases at V and 7 bases at J, with 20 bases in the middle.

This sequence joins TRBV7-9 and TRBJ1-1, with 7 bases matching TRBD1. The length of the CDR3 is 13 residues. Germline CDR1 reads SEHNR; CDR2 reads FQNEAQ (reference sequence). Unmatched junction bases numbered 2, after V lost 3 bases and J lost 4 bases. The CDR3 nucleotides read TGTGCCAGCAGCTTTAGGGGGCCCACTGAAGCTTTCTTT. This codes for CASSFRGPTEAFF. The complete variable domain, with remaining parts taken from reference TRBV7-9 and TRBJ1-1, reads DTGVSQNPRHKITKRGQNVTFRCDPISEHNRLYWYRQTLGQGPEFLTYFQNEAQLEKSRLLSDRFSAERPKGSFSTLEIQRTEQGDSAMYLCASSFRGPTEAFFGQGTRLTVV.

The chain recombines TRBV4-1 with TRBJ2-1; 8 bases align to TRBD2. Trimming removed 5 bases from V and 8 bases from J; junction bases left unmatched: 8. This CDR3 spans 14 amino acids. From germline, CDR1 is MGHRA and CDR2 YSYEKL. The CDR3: CASSSGGPFYEQFF. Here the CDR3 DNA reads TGCGCCAGCAGCTCGGGAGGGCCCTTTTATGAGCAGTTCTTC.

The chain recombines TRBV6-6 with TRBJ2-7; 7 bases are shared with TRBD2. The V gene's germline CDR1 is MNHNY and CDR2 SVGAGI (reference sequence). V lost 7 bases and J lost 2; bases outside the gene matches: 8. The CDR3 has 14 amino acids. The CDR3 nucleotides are TGTGCCAGCACCCAGGGACTAAGTGCCTACGAGCAGTACTTC. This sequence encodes CASTQGLSAYEQYF.

DNA for the CDR3: TGTGCCAGCAGGGACAGAGACTACGAGCAGTACTTC. Protein: CASRDRDYEQYF. This sequence joins TRBV6-1 and TRBJ2-7; the D gene is possibly TRBD1 (6 bases). There are 12 residues in the CDR3. The germline CDR1 and CDR2 sequences are MNHNS and SASEGT. With 6 bases removed from V and 3 bases from J, the gap between germline ends came to 9 bases.

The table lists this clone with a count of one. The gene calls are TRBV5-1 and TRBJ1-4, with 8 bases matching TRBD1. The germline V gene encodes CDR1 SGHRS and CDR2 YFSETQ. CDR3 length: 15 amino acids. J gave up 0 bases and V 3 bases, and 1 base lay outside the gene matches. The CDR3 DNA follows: TGCGCCAGCAGCTCACAGGGGGCAACTAATGAAAAACTGTTTTTT. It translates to CASSSQGATNEKLFF. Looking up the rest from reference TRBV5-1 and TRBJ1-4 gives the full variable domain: KAGVTQTPRYLIKTRGQQVTLSCSPISGHRSVSWYQQTPGQGLQFLFEYFSETQRNKGNFPGRFSGRQFSNSRSEMNVSTLELGDSALYLCASSSQGATNEKLFFGSGTQLSVL.

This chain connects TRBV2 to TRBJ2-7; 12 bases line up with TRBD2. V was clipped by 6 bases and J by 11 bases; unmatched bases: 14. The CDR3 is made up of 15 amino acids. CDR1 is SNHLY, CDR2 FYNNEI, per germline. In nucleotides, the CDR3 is TGTGCCAGCAGGGACAGAGGGACTAGCGGGCCCTTGGAGTACTTC. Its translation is CASRDRGTSGPLEYF. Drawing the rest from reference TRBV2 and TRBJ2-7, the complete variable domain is EPEVTQTPSHQVTQMGQEVILRCVPISNHLYFYWYRQILGQKVEFLVSFYNNEISEKSEIFDDQFSVERPDGSNFTLKIRSTKLEDSAMYFCASRDRGTSGPLEYFGPGTRLTVT.

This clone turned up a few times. In DNA form, the CDR3 reads TGTGCCAGTGGGAGGGGCACTAGCAATCAGCCCCAGCATTTT. Translation gives CASGRGTSNQPQHF. The V and J genes are TRBV19 and TRBJ1-5, with D maybe TRBD1 (5 bases). The germline V gene encodes CDR1 LNHDA and CDR2 SQIVND (reference sequence). Trimming left V 8 bases short and J 0 bases short, with 11 bases between. This CDR3 contains 14 residues.

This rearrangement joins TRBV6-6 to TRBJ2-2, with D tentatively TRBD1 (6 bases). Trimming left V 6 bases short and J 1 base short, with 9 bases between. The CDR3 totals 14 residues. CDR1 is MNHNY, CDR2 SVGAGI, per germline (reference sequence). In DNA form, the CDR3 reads TGTGCCAGCAGGTGGACAGAGAACACCGGGGAGCTGTTTTTT. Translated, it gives CASRWTENTGELFF.

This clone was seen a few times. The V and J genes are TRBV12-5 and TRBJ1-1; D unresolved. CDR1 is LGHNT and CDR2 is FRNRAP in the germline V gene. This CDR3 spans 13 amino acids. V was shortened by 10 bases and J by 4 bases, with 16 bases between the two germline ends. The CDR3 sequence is CATQRGSFTEAFF. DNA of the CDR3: TGTGCTACCCAACGGGGATCGTTCACTGAAGCTTTCTTT.

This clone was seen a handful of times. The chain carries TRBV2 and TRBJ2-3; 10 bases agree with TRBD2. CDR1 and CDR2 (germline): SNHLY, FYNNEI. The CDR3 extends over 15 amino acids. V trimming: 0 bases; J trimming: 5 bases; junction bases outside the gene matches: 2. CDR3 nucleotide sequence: TGTGCCAGCAGTGAAGCGCCTAGCGGGAGAGATACGCAGTATTTT. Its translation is CASSEAPSGRDTQYF. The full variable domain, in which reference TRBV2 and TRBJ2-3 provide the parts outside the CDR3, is EPEVTQTPSHQVTQMGQEVILRCVPISNHLYFYWYRQILGQKVEFLVSFYNNEISEKSEIFDDQFSVERPDGSNFTLKIRSTKLEDSAMYFCASSEAPSGRDTQYFGPGTRLTVL.

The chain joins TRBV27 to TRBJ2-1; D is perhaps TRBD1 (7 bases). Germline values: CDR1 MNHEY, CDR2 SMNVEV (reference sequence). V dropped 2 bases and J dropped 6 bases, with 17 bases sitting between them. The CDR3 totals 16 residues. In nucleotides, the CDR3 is TGTGCCAGCAGTTTACTAAGACTAGAGGGGGCCAATGAGCAGTTCTTC. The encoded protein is CASSLLRLEGANEQFF.

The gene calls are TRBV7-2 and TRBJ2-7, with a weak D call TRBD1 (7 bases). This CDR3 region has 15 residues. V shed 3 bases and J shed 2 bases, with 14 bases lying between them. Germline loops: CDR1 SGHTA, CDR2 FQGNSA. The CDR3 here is CASSLEGQIPYEQYF. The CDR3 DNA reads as TGTGCCAGCAGCTTGGAGGGACAGATTCCCTACGAGCAGTACTTC.

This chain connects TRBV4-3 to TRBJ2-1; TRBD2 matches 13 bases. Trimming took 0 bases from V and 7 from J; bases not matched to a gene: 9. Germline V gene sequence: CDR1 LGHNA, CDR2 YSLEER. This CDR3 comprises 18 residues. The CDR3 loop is CASSQDRGGTSGMNEQFF. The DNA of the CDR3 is TGCGCCAGCAGCCAAGATAGGGGAGGGACTAGCGGGATGAATGAGCAGTTCTTC.

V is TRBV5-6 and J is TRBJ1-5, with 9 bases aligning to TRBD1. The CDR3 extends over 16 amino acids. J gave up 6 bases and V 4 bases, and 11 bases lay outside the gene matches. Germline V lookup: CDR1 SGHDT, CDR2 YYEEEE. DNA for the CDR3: TGTGCCAGCAGCCCGGGGACAGGGAGTGTGGTTCAGCCCCAGCATTTT. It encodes CASSPGTGSVVQPQHF.

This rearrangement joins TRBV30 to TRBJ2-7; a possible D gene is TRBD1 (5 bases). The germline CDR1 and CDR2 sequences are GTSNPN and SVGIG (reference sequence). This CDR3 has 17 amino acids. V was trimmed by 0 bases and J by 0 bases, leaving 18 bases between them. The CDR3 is CAWSVRTPIRTSYEQYF. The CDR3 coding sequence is TGTGCCTGGAGTGTACGGACACCGATACGTACCTCCTACGAGCAGTACTTC. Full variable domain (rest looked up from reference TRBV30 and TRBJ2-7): SQTIHQWPATLVQPVGSPLSLECTVEGTSNPNLYWYRQAAGRGLQLLFYSVGIGQISSEVPQNLSASRPQDRQFILSSKKLLLSDSGFYLCAWSVRTPIRTSYEQYFGPGTRLTVT.

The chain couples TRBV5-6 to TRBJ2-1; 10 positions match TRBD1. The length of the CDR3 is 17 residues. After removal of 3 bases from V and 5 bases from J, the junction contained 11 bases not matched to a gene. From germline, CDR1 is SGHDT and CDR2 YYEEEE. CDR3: CASSSQTGTGVHNEQFF. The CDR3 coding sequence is TGTGCCAGCAGCTCACAGACCGGGACAGGGGTTCACAATGAGCAGTTCTTC.